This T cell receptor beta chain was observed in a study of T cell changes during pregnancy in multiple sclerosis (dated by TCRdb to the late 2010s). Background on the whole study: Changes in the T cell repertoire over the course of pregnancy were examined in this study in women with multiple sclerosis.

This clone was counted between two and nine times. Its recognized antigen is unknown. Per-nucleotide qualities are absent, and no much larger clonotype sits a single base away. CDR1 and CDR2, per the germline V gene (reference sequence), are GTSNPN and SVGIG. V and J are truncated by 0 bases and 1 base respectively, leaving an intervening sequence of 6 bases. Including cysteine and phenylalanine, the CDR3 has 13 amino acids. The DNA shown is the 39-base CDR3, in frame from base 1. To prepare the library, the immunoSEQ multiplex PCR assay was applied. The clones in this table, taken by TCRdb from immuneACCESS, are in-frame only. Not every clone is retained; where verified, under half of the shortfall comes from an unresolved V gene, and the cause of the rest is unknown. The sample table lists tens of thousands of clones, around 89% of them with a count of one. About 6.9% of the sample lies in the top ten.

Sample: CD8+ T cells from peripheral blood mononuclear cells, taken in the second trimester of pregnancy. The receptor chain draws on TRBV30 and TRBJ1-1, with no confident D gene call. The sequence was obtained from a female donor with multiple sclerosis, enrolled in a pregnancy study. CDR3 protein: CAWSVLGNTEAFF. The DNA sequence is TGTGCCTGGAGTGTACTTGGGAACACTGAAGCTTTCTTT.